This T cell receptor beta chain was sequenced for a study of OX40 agonist ivuxolimab in advanced cancers. Turning to the study itself: Every 2 weeks, patients received ivuxolimab intravenously, dosed at 0.01 to 10 mg/kg. Hepatocellular carcinoma, melanoma, renal cell or head and neck cancer was diagnosed in the dose-escalation patients. Antecedent anti-PD-1, anti-PD-L1 or anti-CTLA-4 therapy was permissible, with about 40% having received some.

Assay used: immunoSEQ multiplex PCR; TCRdb lists only in-frame clones, some missing. Here the sample spans 68,000 or so clones, over 80% being singletons. The CDR3 extends over 17 amino acids. CDR1 and CDR2 from the germline V gene are ENHRY and SYGVKD. The investigators sampled blood at baseline, at cycle 4 day 1, and at cycle 7 day 1. About this clone: The junction and the germline gene differ at one end; a read error may be behind it.

Material: CD4+ or CD8+ T cells sorted from blood, obtained in a trial of the OX40 agonist ivuxolimab. This receptor was taken from an adult with an advanced solid tumor such as melanoma, head and neck, liver or kidney cancer. V is TRBV10-3 and J is TRBJ1-5, with D possibly being TRBD1 (6 bases). The CDR3 is CASSESGGGVVNQPQHF. DNA for the CDR3: TGTGCCAGCAGTGAATCGGGAGGGGGGGTGGTAAATCAGCCCCAGCATTTT.